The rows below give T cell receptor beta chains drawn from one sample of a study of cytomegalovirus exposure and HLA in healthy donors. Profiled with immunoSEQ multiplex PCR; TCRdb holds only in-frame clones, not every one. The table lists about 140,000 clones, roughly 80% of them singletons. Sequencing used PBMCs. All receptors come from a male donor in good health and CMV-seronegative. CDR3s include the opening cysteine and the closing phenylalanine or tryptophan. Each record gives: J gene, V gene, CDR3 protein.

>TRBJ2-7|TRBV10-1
CASSGLYEQYF
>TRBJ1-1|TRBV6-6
CASSWDRGSTEAFF
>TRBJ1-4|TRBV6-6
CASRFPGQSNEKLFF
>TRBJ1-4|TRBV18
CATTGATNEKLFF
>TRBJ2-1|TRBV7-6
CASSLVAGARNEQFF
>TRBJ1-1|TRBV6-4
CASSDMSGTEAFF
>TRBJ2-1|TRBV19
CASSPGLAGGIYNEQFF
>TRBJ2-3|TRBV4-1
CASSPLTLAGAADTQYF
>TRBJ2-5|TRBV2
CASTQPGTEQETQYF
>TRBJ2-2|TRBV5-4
CASSVQGNTGELFF
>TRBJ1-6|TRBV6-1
CASRGGRVDNSPLHF
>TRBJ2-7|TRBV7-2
CASSLGDFFPAYEQYF
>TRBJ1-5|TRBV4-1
CASSLLEGRGTQPQHF
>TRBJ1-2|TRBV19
CASSTGTVYGYTF
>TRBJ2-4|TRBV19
CASSGSGLAGVIAKNIQYF
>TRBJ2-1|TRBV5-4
CASSLSSEPYNEQFF
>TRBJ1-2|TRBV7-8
CASSPGGGVNYGYTF
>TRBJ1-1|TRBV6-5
CASSRQLNTEAFF
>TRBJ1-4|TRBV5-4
CASSLSRGINEKLFF
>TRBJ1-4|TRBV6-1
CASSEALLPGQGEKLFF
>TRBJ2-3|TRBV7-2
CASSLTASGGATDTQYF
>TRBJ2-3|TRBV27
CASSITPGWDTQYF
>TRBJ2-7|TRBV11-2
CASSPSSGQGYEQYF
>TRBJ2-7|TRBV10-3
CAISDPGHGGHEQYF
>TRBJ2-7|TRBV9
CASSAEGGAYEQYF
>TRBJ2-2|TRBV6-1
CASSAIRGISGELFF
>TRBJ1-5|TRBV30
CAWSYGTGNQPQHF
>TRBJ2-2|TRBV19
CASSIGRKNTGELFF
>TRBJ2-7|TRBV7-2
CASSLNPKWGGFDEQYF
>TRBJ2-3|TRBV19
CASGGTSGNTQYF
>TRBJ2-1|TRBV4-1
CASSQELAGATTLRNEQFF
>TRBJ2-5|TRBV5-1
CASSLGLAGGPRETQYF
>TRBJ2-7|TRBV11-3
CASSPDRISYEQYF
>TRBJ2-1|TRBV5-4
CASSPGTGGFNEQFF
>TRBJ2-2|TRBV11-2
CASSFGYGGELFF
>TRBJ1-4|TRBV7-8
CASLPLGLGEKLFF
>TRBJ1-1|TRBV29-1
CSVKEEGYTEAFF
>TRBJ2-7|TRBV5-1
CASSMTGALYEQYF
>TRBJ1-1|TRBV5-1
CASSLDPGGRGEAFF
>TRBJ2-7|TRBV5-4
CASSLSASGIDEQYF
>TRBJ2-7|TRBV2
CASSGPGTGGYEQYF
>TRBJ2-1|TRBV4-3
CASSQDPDRLAYNEQFF
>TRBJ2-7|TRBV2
CASTAGRVSYEQYF
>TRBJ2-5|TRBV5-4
CASSPHTAGEETQYF
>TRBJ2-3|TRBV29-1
CSAQGIGTDTQYF
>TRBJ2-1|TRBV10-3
CAISEKGGFDNEQFF